The sample holds one count of the clone carrying this T cell receptor beta chain. Germline-derived CDR1 and CDR2 are SGHTS and YDEGEE. The CDR3 extends over 15 amino acids. V dropped 5 bases and J dropped 4; count of bases not matched to a gene: 8. This entry belongs to a study of blood T cell repertoires in COVID-19. Data came from immunoSEQ multiplex PCR; TCRdb stores just in-frame clones and leaves some out. The table shows around 63,000 clones, with about 90% occurring only once. The sequenced material came from peripheral blood. This chain links TRBV5-8 with TRBJ2-5, with 10 bases lining up with TRBD2. This clonotype was obtained from a man in his fifties or sixties with acute or convalescent COVID-19. CDR3 DNA sequence: TGTGCCAGCAGTAAACAACTAGCGGGACTAGAGACCCAGTACTTC. It yields the protein CASSKQLAGLETQYF.